Detailed here is one TCR beta chain. TCRdb's copy holds only in-frame clones and misses some; the assay was immunoSEQ multiplex PCR. Among about 28,000 clones listed, 65% to 85% were seen once. The entry originates in a study of preoperative IRX-2 immunotherapy in early breast cancer. The V gene's germline CDR1 is SQVTM and CDR2 ANQGSEA. The CDR3 is made up of 13 amino acids. Deletions cut 6 bases from V and 9 bases from J, with 18 bases between. Stated treatment: preoperative locoregional IRX-2 cytokine immunotherapy. Samples came from a phase Ib trial of preoperative locoregional IRX-2 cytokine immunotherapy.

The gene calls are TRBV29-1 and TRBJ2-1; TRBD1 might be the D (8 bases). This receptor was taken from a human donor with breast cancer. This sample was gathered from a patient treated with IRX-2 immunotherapy. The chain's CDR3 is CSVADRGGGEQFF. The CDR3, as DNA: TGCAGCGTCGCTGACAGGGGAGGGGGTGAGCAGTTCTTC.